These T cell receptor beta chains were read from a single sample in a study of T cell responses to AZD1222 COVID-19 vaccine. Clones were read by immunoSEQ multiplex PCR, and TCRdb kept only the in-frame ones, dropping some. The sample has 120,000 to 150,000 clones; about 92% are singletons. Specimen: peripheral blood, collected on day 0 of AZD1222 vaccination. These receptors all stem from an adult in good health. The conserved cysteine and the conserved F or W are not part of the CDR3 here.

j_gene | v_gene | CDR3aa
TRBJ2-3 | TRBV12-5 | ASGSPGLAGVWPDTQY
TRBJ1-1 | TRBV11-1 | ASSQPTEAF
TRBJ2-2 | TRBV20-1 | SAGNTGELF
TRBJ1-1 | TRBV4-2 | ASSQEEGGGNTEAF
TRBJ1-1 | TRBV7-9 | ASSLGYTEAF
TRBJ2-2 | TRBV29-1 | SVARQGNTGELF
TRBJ1-3 | TRBV6-5 | ASSPGASGNTIY
TRBJ1-5 | TRBV19 | ASRGHDQPQH
TRBJ2-7 | TRBV11-2 | ASSPPGLAGHEQY
TRBJ1-4 | TRBV5-1 | ASSLDGGQTNEKLF
TRBJ2-1 | TRBV7-9 | ASSPPGTSFGNEQF
TRBJ1-5 | TRBV19 | ASSIIMLSNQPQH
TRBJ1-6 | TRBV11-2 | ASSRRRTDNSPLH
TRBJ2-3 | TRBV11-2 | ASSSTGTGSTDTQY
TRBJ2-1 | TRBV5-1 | ASSSSSEQF
TRBJ2-5 | TRBV30 | AWSVLGQETQY
TRBJ2-1 | TRBV7-7 | ASSLSSSWDEQF
TRBJ2-7 | TRBV6-5 | ASHREAVEGEQY
TRBJ1-2 | TRBV19 | ASTLTANYGYT
TRBJ2-3 | TRBV7-2 | ASSLAPGPDTQY
TRBJ2-3 | TRBV30 | AWSPSRAFTDTQY
TRBJ2-5 | TRBV15 | ATSSSGGQGETQY
TRBJ1-5 | TRBV28 | ASRDAGSNQPQH
TRBJ2-1 | TRBV25-1 | ASSGIGGRDHNEQF
TRBJ2-3 | TRBV27 | ASSLRLVLSPDTQY
TRBJ2-1 | TRBV5-4 | ASSLQGADEQF
TRBJ2-1 | TRBV11-1 | ASSSLAGTTYNEQF
TRBJ2-3 | TRBV27 | ASSPIAGGPISDTQY
TRBJ2-5 | TRBV6-5 | ASSYSTGGAGETQY
TRBJ2-1 | TRBV1 | TSSQGGRGREPHYNEQF
TRBJ1-2 | TRBV6-2/TRBV6-3 | ASSSELFLTRKIYGYT
TRBJ1-4 | TRBV4-3 | ASSHGHLQATNEKLF
TRBJ2-7 | TRBV7-9 | ASSLPTVTYYEQY
TRBJ2-7 | TRBV11-2 | ASSPYLTASGIYEQY
TRBJ2-5 | TRBV29-1 | SVEGLVGGIAGGETQY
TRBJ1-5 | TRBV27 | ASRVGVDQPQH
TRBJ2-7 | TRBV7-9 | ASSLVAGGGEQY
TRBJ2-3 | TRBV7-9 | ASSQGGDTQY
TRBJ2-7 | TRBV27 | ASSLDRSGSYEQY
TRBJ2-1 | TRBV9 | ASSRQTSGATYNEQF
TRBJ2-1 | TRBV4-1 | ASSQAQGLNNEQF
TRBJ1-4 | TRBV7-6 | ASSAKLRNEKLF
TRBJ2-1 | TRBV7-9 | ASSLVGLKYNEQF
TRBJ2-1 | TRBV18 | ASSPHGGGTYNEQF
TRBJ2-7 | TRBV6-5 | ASSSRSFGSYEQY
TRBJ2-3 | TRBV14 | ASSLRFSDTQY
TRBJ1-5 | TRBV19 | ASSFGRGGISNQPQH